These T cell receptor beta chains were read from a single sample in a study of T cell changes during pregnancy in multiple sclerosis. Using immunoSEQ multiplex PCR, the repertoire was profiled, and TCRdb retains in-frame clones only, with some absent. This repertoire shows 85,000 to 130,000 clones, 92% found once; its top ten account for 1.6%. Material: peripheral blood, obtained after pregnancy. The receptors derive from a female donor with multiple sclerosis, enrolled in a pregnancy study. CDR3s include the opening cysteine and the closing phenylalanine or tryptophan. A D gene is named only where the DNA matches it firmly. Expanded clones get a size class; other rows say once, few or many, or leave the size out.

V: TRBV6-1
size: -
D: TRBD2
J: TRBJ2-3
length: 18
DNA: TGTGCCAGCAGTGTTCGGAGCGGGGGGGCGGGGTTCACAGATACGCAGTATTTT
CDR3: CASSVRSGGAGFTDTQYF

V: TRBV14
size: once
D: -
J: TRBJ2-7
length: 14
DNA: TGTGCCAGCAGCCGTCTACAGGGCTACTACGAGCAGTACTTC
CDR3: CASSRLQGYYEQYF

V: TRBV5-1
size: -
D: -
J: TRBJ2-3
length: 13
DNA: TGCGCCAGCAGCTTGGGAGGGAGTGATACGCAGTATTTT
CDR3: CASSLGGSDTQYF

V: TRBV29-1
size: once
D: TRBD1
J: TRBJ2-6
length: 18
DNA: TGCAGCGTTGCCCGAGGACAGGGGGCGCTTTCTGGGGCCAACGTCCTGACTTTC
CDR3: CSVARGQGALSGANVLTF

V: TRBV9
size: -
D: TRBD2
J: TRBJ2-7
length: 17
DNA: TGTGCCAGCAGCGTAGGCCGCGGGGCGGGAGAGGATTACGAGCAGTACTTC
CDR3: CASSVGRGAGEDYEQYF

V: TRBV5-5
size: -
D: -
J: TRBJ2-5
length: 12
DNA: TGTGCCAGCATTGGTTCTAAAGAGACCCAGTACTTC
CDR3: CASIGSKETQYF

V: TRBV6-1
size: -
D: -
J: TRBJ2-2
length: 14
DNA: TGTGCCAGCAGTGAAGGAAGCTACACCGGGGAGCTGTTTTTT
CDR3: CASSEGSYTGELFF

V: TRBV19
size: -
D: -
J: TRBJ2-7
length: 13
DNA: TGTGCCAGTACTCTTGGCAGGGGACACGAGCAGTACTTC
CDR3: CASTLGRGHEQYF

V: TRBV15
size: -
D: TRBD1
J: TRBJ1-4
length: 16
DNA: TGTGCCACCAGCAGAGTGGCTGGGACAGAGAATGAAAAACTGTTTTTT
CDR3: CATSRVAGTENEKLFF

V: TRBV10-2
size: medium-sized
D: -
J: TRBJ1-5
length: 15
DNA: TGCGCCAGCAGTGACGGGGTGAAGGGCAATCAGCCCCAGCATTTT
CDR3: CASSDGVKGNQPQHF

V: TRBV10-1
size: -
D: TRBD2
J: TRBJ2-1
length: 16
DNA: TGCGCCAGCCCCCGCCCGACTAGCGGGAAGGCGAATGAGCAGTTCTTC
CDR3: CASPRPTSGKANEQFF

V: TRBV11-2
size: -
D: TRBD1
J: TRBJ1-1
length: 13
DNA: TGTGCCAGCAGGAGGGGGCAGAACACTGAAGCTTTCTTT
CDR3: CASRRGQNTEAFF

V: TRBV7-9
size: -
D: -
J: TRBJ2-7
length: 13
DNA: TGTGCCAGCAGCTCATATACCCTGAGCGAGCAGTACTTC
CDR3: CASSSYTLSEQYF

V: TRBV28
size: -
D: TRBD1
J: TRBJ2-5
length: 13
DNA: TGTGCCAGCGGGACAGCCGCATCTAGCACCCAGTACTTC
CDR3: CASGTAASSTQYF

V: TRBV5-6
size: -
D: TRBD2
J: TRBJ2-2
length: 15
DNA: TGTGCCAGCAGCTTGCTAGCGGGGAACACCGGGGAGCTGTTTTTT
CDR3: CASSLLAGNTGELFF

V: TRBV5-1
size: few
D: TRBD2
J: TRBJ2-3
length: 18
DNA: TGCGCCAGCAGCGGGGGACTAGCGGGAGTTTTAGGCACAGATACGCAGTATTTT
CDR3: CASSGGLAGVLGTDTQYF

V: TRBV4-1
size: -
D: TRBD1
J: TRBJ1-1
length: 14
DNA: TGCGCCAGCAGCCCGACAGGGTTGAACACTGAAGCTTTCTTT
CDR3: CASSPTGLNTEAFF

V: TRBV6-5
size: -
D: -
J: TRBJ1-1
length: 15
DNA: TGTGCCAGCAGCCCCCGGGGGGGGGCCGCGTCTGAAGCTTTCTTT
CDR3: CASSPRGGAASEAFF

V: TRBV6-4
size: once
D: -
J: TRBJ1-5
length: 13
DNA: TGTGCCAGCAGCGTAGAGTCCCATCAGCCCCAGCATTTT
CDR3: CASSVESHQPQHF

V: TRBV6-1
size: once
D: TRBD2
J: TRBJ2-7
length: 15
DNA: TGTGCCAGCAGTGACCTAGCGGGGATCCCGGGAGAGCAGTACTTC
CDR3: CASSDLAGIPGEQYF

V: TRBV2
size: -
D: -
J: TRBJ2-5
length: 14
DNA: TGTGCCAGCAGCAGCTCGAGGGGAGGAGAGACCCAGTACTTC
CDR3: CASSSSRGGETQYF

V: TRBV7-8
size: -
D: -
J: TRBJ1-3
length: 17
DNA: TGTGCCAGCAGCTTAGTGGGGGCTGGTAGCTCTGGAAACACCATATATTTT
CDR3: CASSLVGAGSSGNTIYF

V: TRBV9
size: -
D: TRBD2
J: TRBJ2-1
length: 15
DNA: TGTGCCAGCAGCGTAGAAGCGGGGTCCTACAATGAGCAGTTCTTC
CDR3: CASSVEAGSYNEQFF

V: TRBV6-1
size: -
D: -
J: TRBJ1-5
length: 12
DNA: TGTGCCAGCAGGTGGGCCAATCAGCCCCAGCATTTT
CDR3: CASRWANQPQHF

V: TRBV6-6
size: -
D: -
J: TRBJ1-1
length: 14
DNA: TGTGCCAGCAGCCTAGTGGGGGGGAACACTGAAGCTTTCTTT
CDR3: CASSLVGGNTEAFF

V: TRBV27
size: -
D: -
J: TRBJ1-2
length: 14
DNA: TGTGCCAGCAGTTTATCTCGGAGGTCCTATGGCTACACCTTC
CDR3: CASSLSRRSYGYTF

V: TRBV12-5
size: once
D: TRBD1
J: TRBJ2-1
length: 22
DNA: TGTGCTAGTGGTTTGGTCCCCTACCGGGACAGGGATCCCCTCTTTGTAGGCAATGAGCAGTTCTTC
CDR3: CASGLVPYRDRDPLFVGNEQFF

V: TRBV7-9
size: -
D: -
J: TRBJ1-1
length: 15
DNA: TGTGCCAGCAGCTTAGTGCGCCCTCAAGGAGCTGAAGCTTTCTTT
CDR3: CASSLVRPQGAEAFF

V: TRBV27
size: -
D: -
J: TRBJ1-2
length: 12
DNA: TGTGCCAGCAGTCCTGGGGGGTATGGCTACACCTTC
CDR3: CASSPGGYGYTF

V: TRBV28
size: once
D: -
J: TRBJ1-1
length: 11
DNA: TGTGCCAGCTCCCGGGTGGGTGAAGCTTTCTTT
CDR3: CASSRVGEAFF

V: TRBV9
size: -
D: -
J: TRBJ1-1
length: 13
DNA: TGTTGGGGGGGGCGGCCCATGAACACTGAAGCTTTCTTT
CDR3: CWGGRPMNTEAFF

V: TRBV10-3
size: once
D: TRBD1
J: TRBJ1-5
length: 14
DNA: TGTGCCATCAGTCCGGACAGGGGAATGCAGCCCCAGCATTTT
CDR3: CAISPDRGMQPQHF

V: TRBV2
size: -
D: TRBD1
J: TRBJ1-1
length: 14
DNA: TGTGCCAGCACCAAGGGACAGCAGAACACTGAAGCTTTCTTT
CDR3: CASTKGQQNTEAFF

V: TRBV11-2
size: -
D: TRBD2
J: TRBJ2-7
length: 14
DNA: TGTGCCAGCAGCATCGGGCGGGGGTCCATCGAGCAGTACTTC
CDR3: CASSIGRGSIEQYF

V: TRBV2
size: -
D: -
J: TRBJ2-1
length: 12
DNA: TGTGCCAGCAGACAGGAAAGGAATGAGCAGTTCTTC
CDR3: CASRQERNEQFF

V: TRBV28
size: -
D: -
J: TRBJ2-1
length: 13
DNA: TGTGCCAGCAGTTTGGAGGGATACAATGAGCAGTTCTTC
CDR3: CASSLEGYNEQFF

V: TRBV7-2
size: -
D: -
J: TRBJ1-1
length: 13
DNA: TGTGCCAGCAGCTTAGTGGGAGGCGCTGAAGCTTTCTTT
CDR3: CASSLVGGAEAFF

V: TRBV5-1
size: -
D: -
J: TRBJ1-5
length: 14
DNA: TGCGCCAGCAGCTTCGGACTGCTCAATCAGCCCCAGCATTTT
CDR3: CASSFGLLNQPQHF

V: TRBV5-4
size: -
D: TRBD1
J: TRBJ1-2
length: 13
DNA: TGTGCCAGCAGCTTGGACAGGGGAGGTGGCTACACCTTC
CDR3: CASSLDRGGGYTF

V: TRBV28
size: once
D: TRBD1
J: TRBJ1-5
length: 15
DNA: TGTGCCAGCAGTGCATCAAGGGGGCCGCGTCAGCCCCAGCATTTT
CDR3: CASSASRGPRQPQHF

V: TRBV4-1
size: -
D: -
J: TRBJ1-3
length: 18
DNA: TGCGCCAGCAGCCGACTCGCCGGGGGGGGGCCCTCTGGAAACACCATATATTTT
CDR3: CASSRLAGGGPSGNTIYF

V: TRBV7-8
size: -
D: -
J: TRBJ1-1
length: 12
DNA: TGTGCCAGCAGCTCGGGGGGGACTGAAGCTTTCTTT
CDR3: CASSSGGTEAFF

V: TRBV7-9
size: -
D: TRBD2
J: TRBJ2-2
length: 15
DNA: TGTGCCAGCAGCCGACTAGCGGGCGCAGACGGGGAGCTGTTTTTT
CDR3: CASSRLAGADGELFF

V: TRBV19
size: once
D: -
J: TRBJ2-7
length: 12
DNA: TGTGCCAGTAGACAGGGAATAAGCGAGCAGTACTTC
CDR3: CASRQGISEQYF

V: TRBV18
size: -
D: TRBD1
J: TRBJ2-7
length: 16
DNA: TGTGCCAGCTCAACCGAACGGACAGGGGGTTCCTACGAGCAGTACTTC
CDR3: CASSTERTGGSYEQYF

V: TRBV4-2
size: -
D: -
J: TRBJ1-4
length: 14
DNA: TGTGCCAGCAGCCAACCCGAGGTAACTGAAAAACTGTTTTTT
CDR3: CASSQPEVTEKLFF

V: TRBV4-1
size: -
D: -
J: TRBJ2-1
length: 15
DNA: TGCGCCAGCAGCCAGAGGGACTCGGACTACAATGAGCAGTTCTTC
CDR3: CASSQRDSDYNEQFF

V: TRBV5-1
size: -
D: -
J: TRBJ2-3
length: 15
DNA: TGCGCCAGCAGCTTAGGGGGGGGTAGCACAGATACGCAGTATTTT
CDR3: CASSLGGGSTDTQYF

V: TRBV5-6
size: -
D: TRBD2
J: TRBJ2-4
length: 13
DNA: TGTGCCAGCAGCTTTACTAGCGAAAACATTCAGTACTTC
CDR3: CASSFTSENIQYF

V: TRBV6-4
size: few
D: TRBD1
J: TRBJ1-1
length: 14
DNA: TGTGCCAGCAGGGGGACAGGGTCATACACTGAAGCTTTCTTT
CDR3: CASRGTGSYTEAFF

V: TRBV20-1
size: -
D: -
J: TRBJ2-7
length: 10
DNA: TGCAGTGCCGCGCCCTACGAGCAGTACTTC
CDR3: CSAAPYEQYF

V: TRBV7-3
size: -
D: TRBD2
J: TRBJ2-2
length: 16
DNA: TGTGCCAGCAGCTTTGGCGGGGGGACTACGGCCGGGGAGCTGTTTTTT
CDR3: CASSFGGGTTAGELFF

V: TRBV19
size: -
D: TRBD1
J: TRBJ1-1
length: 15
DNA: TGTGCCAGTAGTGCGTCCGGGACAGCCAACACTGAAGCTTTCTTT
CDR3: CASSASGTANTEAFF

V: TRBV19
size: -
D: -
J: TRBJ2-6
length: 16
DNA: TGTGCCAGTAGTATGAGGGATTACTCTGGGGCCAACGTCCTGACTTTC
CDR3: CASSMRDYSGANVLTF

V: TRBV2
size: -
D: TRBD1
J: TRBJ1-4
length: 14
DNA: TGTGCCAGCCGGCGGGGACAGGTCAATGAAAAACTGTTTTTT
CDR3: CASRRGQVNEKLFF